This T cell receptor (beta chain) emerged from a study of T cell changes during pregnancy in multiple sclerosis. TCRdb keeps only in-frame clones here, not all; method: immunoSEQ multiplex PCR. This sample has 35,000 to 55,000 clones; around nine tenths occur once, and the top ten carry 0.7%. Sequencing was performed on CD4+ T cells from peripheral blood mononuclear cells, taken before pregnancy. The receptor was isolated from a female donor with multiple sclerosis, enrolled in a pregnancy study.

The CDR3 protein is CATGEGGREKLFF. DNA of the CDR3: TGTGCCACTGGCGAGGGAGGGAGGGAAAAACTGTTTTTT. The chain employs TRBV28 and TRBJ1-4; D is undetermined. Germline CDR1 reads MDHEN; CDR2 reads SYDVKM. The CDR3 has 13 residues. Trimming cost V 10 bases and J 8 bases, with 17 bases left between them.